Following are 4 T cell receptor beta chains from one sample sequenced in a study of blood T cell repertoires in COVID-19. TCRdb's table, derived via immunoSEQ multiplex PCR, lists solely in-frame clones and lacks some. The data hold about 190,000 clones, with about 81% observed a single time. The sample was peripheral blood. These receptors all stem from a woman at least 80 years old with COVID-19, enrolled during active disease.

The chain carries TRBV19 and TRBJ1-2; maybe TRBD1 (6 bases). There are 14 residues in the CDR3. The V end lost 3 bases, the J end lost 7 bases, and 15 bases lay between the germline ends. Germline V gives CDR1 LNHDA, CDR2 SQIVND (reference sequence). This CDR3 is CASSMDSSVGGYTF. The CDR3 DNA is TGTGCCAGTAGTATGGACAGCAGCGTAGGTGGCTACACCTTC.

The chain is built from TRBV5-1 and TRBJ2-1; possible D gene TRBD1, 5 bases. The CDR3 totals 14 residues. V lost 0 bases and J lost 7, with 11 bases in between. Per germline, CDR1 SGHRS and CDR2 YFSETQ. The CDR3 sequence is CASSLVAGSNEQFF. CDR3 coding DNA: TGCGCCAGCAGCTTGGTCGCAGGGTCGAATGAGCAGTTCTTC.

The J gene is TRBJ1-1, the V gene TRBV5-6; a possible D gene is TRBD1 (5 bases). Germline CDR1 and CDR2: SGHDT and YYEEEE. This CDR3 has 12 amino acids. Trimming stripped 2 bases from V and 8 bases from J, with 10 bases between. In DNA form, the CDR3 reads TGTGCCAGCAGCTTTAGGTCAGGGGAAGCTTTCTTT. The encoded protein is CASSFRSGEAFF. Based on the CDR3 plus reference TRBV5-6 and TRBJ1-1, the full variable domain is DAGVTQSPTHLIKTRGQQVTLRCSPKSGHDTVSWYQQALGQGPQFIFQYYEEEERQRGNFPDRFSGHQFPNYSSELNVNALLLGDSALYLCASSFRSGEAFFGQGTRLTVV.

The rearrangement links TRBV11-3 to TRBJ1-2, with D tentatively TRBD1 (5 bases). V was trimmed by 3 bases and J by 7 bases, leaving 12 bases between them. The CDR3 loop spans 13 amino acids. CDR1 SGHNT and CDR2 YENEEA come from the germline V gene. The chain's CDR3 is CASSLTIGGGYTF. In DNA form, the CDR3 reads TGTGCCAGCAGCTTGACTATCGGGGGTGGCTACACCTTC.